There are many counts of the clone carrying this T cell receptor beta chain. Its antigen remains unknown. This sample is drawn from a study of neurological immune-mediated disorders. The time point here: longitudinal time-point 1 (baseline). Study results and caveats: Multiple sclerosis, the disease with the least TCR clonal expansion, fell below healthy controls, whereas HTLV-1-associated myelopathy showed the most.

The method for making cDNA was 5'RACE, and it used 10-nucleotide random UMIs. MiXCR was run by TCRdb on the 5' RACE reads, yielding one entry per CDR3 protein. The sample holds some 60,000 distinct CDR3 sequences, about 10% seen once. The CDR3 length is 17 residues. Trimming stripped 6 bases from V and 4 bases from J, with 27 bases between. Germline loops: CDR1 DFQATT, CDR2 SNEGSKA (reference sequence). This sequence originates from a male donor with HTLV-1-associated myelopathy (HAM/TSP). The sample was PBMCs. The chain employs TRBV20-1 and TRBJ1-1; D may be TRBD1 (6 bases). The CDR3 here is CSALPVETGTLATEAFF. The CDR3 DNA sequence: TGCAGTGCCTTACCCGTGGAAACAGGGACGTTGGCCACTGAAGCTTTCTTT.